Shown below are 2 T cell receptor beta chains from a single sample sequenced in a study of fetal regulatory T cell absence and autoimmunity. Method: immunoSEQ multiplex PCR; TCRdb's copy keeps in-frame clones and lacks some. Of approximately 46,000 clones in the sample, around 85% are singletons; the top ten hold about 0.41%. The source material was cord blood. These receptors all stem from a newborn boy with IPEX syndrome.

The gene calls are TRBV11-3 and TRBJ2-7, with unresolved D. Germline V lookup: CDR1 SGHNT, CDR2 YENEEA. This CDR3 comprises 13 residues. Trimming took 1 base from V and 0 from J, leaving 4 bases between them. CDR3 DNA sequence: TGTGCCAGCAGCTTAGGGGACTCCTACGAGCAGTACTTC. The encoded protein is CASSLGDSYEQYF.

The chain has TRBV6-5 and TRBJ2-7; D is unresolved. CDR3 length: 15 amino acids. The V and J ends lost 0 bases and 2 bases respectively, with 11 bases between them. Germline V gene lookup returns CDR1 MNHEY and CDR2 SVGAGI. CDR3 DNA sequence: TGTGCCAGCAGTTACTCTTCCGATGTGACCTACGAGCAGTACTTC. This codes for CASSYSSDVTYEQYF.